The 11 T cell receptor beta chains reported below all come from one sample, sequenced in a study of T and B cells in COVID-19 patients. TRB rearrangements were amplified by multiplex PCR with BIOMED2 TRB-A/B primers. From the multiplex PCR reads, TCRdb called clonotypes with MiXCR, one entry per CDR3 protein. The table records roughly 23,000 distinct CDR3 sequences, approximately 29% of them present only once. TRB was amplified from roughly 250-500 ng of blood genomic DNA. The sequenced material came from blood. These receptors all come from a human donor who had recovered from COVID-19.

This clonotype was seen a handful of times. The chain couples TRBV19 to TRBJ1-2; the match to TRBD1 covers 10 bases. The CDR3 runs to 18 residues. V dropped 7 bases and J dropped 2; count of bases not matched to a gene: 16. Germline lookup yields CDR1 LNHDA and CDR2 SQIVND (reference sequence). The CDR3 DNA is TGTGCCAGTATCAATCCAAAGGGTGGGACAGGGGCCAACTATGGCTACACCTTC. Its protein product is CASINPKGGTGANYGYTF.

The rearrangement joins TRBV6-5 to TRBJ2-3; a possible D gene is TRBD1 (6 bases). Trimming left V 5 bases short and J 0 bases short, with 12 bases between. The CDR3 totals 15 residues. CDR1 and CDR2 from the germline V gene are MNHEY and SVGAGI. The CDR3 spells CASSQQGQSTDTQYF. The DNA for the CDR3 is TGTGCCAGCAGTCAACAGGGACAAAGCACAGATACGCAGTATTTT.

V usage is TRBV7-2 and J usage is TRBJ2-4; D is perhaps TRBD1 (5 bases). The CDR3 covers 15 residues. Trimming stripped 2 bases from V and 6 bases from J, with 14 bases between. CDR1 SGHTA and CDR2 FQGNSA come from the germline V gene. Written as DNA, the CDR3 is TGTGCCAGCAGCTTAAGGGGTCCCGCCCCAAACATTCAGTACTTC. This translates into CASSLRGPAPNIQYF.

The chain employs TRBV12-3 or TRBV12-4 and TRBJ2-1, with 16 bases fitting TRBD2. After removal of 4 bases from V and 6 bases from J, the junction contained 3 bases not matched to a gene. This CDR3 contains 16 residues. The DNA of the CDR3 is TGTGCCAGCAGTTCGGGACTAGCGGGGGGGCCCAATGAGCAGTTCTTC. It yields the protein CASSSGLAGGPNEQFF.

DNA for the CDR3: TGTGCCAGCAGTTACATGGGGGTCGGCACTGAAGCTTTCTTT. It codes for CASSYMGVGTEAFF. The chain couples TRBV6-5 to TRBJ1-1; possibly TRBD1 for D (5 bases). The V end lost 2 bases, the J end lost 4 bases, and 11 bases lay between the germline ends. The V gene's germline CDR1 is MNHEY and CDR2 SVGAGI. The CDR3 extends over 14 amino acids.

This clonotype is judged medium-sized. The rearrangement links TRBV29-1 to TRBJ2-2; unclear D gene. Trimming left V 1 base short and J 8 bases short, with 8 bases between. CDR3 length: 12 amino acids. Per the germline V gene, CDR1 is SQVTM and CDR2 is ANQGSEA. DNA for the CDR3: TGCAGCGTTGAAGCCCCCGAGGGGGAGCTGTTTTTT. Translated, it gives CSVEAPEGELFF.

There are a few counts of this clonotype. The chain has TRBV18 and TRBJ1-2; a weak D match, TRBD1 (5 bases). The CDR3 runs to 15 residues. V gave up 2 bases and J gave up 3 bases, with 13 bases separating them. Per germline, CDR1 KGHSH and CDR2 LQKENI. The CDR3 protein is CASSPNGQGDYGYTF. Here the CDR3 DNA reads TGTGCCAGCTCACCAAATGGTCAGGGAGACTATGGCTACACCTTC.

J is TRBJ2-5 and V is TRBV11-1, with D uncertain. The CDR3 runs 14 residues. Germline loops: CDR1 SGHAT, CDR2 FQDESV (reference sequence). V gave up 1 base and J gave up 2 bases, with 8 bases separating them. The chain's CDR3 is CASSLDLKQETQYF. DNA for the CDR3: TGTGCCAGCAGCTTAGATCTGAAGCAAGAGACCCAGTACTTC.

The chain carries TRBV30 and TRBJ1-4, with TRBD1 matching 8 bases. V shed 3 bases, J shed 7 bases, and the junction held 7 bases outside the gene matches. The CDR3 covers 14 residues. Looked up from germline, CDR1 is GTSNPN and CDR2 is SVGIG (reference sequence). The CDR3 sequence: CAWRQGARGEKLFF. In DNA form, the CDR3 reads TGTGCCTGGAGGCAGGGGGCGCGAGGTGAAAAACTGTTTTTT.

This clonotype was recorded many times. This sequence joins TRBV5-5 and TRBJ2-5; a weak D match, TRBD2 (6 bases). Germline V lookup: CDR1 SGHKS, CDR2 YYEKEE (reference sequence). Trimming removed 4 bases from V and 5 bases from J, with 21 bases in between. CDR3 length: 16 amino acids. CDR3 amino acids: CASSQHRGAGGETQYF. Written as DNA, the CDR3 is TGTGCCAGCAGCCAGCATCGAGGAGCTGGAGGGGAGACCCAGTACTTC. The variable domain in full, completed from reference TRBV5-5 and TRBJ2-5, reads DAGVTQSPTHLIKTRGQQVTLRCSPISGHKSVSWYQQVLGQGPQFIFQYYEKEERGRGNFPDRFSARQFPNYSSELNVNALLLGDSALYLCASSQHRGAGGETQYFGPGTRLLVL.

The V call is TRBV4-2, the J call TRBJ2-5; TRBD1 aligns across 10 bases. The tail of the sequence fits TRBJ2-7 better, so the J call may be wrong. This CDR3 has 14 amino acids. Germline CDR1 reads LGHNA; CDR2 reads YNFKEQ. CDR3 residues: CASSPDRGSYEQYF. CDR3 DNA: TGTGCCAGCAGCCCGGACAGGGGGTCCTACGAGCAGTACTTC.